This T cell receptor beta chain was retrieved from a study of lymphopenia after photon versus proton radiotherapy. This CDR3 spans 17 amino acids. V shed 5 bases and J 3 bases; nucleotides not matched to a gene: 14. Per the germline V gene, CDR1 is MDHEN and CDR2 is SYDVKM. Overall study results and limits: After lymphocyte nadir, photon-treated repertoires showed oligoclonal expansion, especially CD8+ Temra.

Libraries were prepared by immunoSEQ multiplex PCR; TCRdb keeps only in-frame clonotypes and omits some of them. Here the sample spans 65,000 to 85,000 clones, 85% to 95% being singletons. A remark on this clone: Its matching antigen is unknown.

The sequences come from peripheral blood, collected from a patient treated with photon-based radiotherapy. This TCR came from a middle-aged woman with cholangiocarcinoma. V is TRBV28 and J is TRBJ2-7; 9 bases are a match to TRBD2. The CDR3 region has the DNA TGTGCCAGCAGTGGACCTAGACTAGCGGAGAGGGGCTACGAGCAGTACTTC. This codes for CASSGPRLAERGYEQYF.